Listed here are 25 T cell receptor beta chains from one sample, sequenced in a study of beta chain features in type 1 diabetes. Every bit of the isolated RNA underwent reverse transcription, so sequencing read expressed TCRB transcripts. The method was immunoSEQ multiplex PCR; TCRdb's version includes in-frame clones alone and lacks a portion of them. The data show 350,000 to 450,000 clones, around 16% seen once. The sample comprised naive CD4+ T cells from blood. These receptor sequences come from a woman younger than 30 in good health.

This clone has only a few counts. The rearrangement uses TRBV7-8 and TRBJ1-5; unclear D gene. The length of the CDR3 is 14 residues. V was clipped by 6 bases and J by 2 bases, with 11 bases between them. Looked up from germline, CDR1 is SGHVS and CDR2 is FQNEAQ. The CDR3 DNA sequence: TGTGCCAGCAGTCACGGGATCGGCAATCAGCCCCAGCATTTT. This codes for CASSHGIGNQPQHF.

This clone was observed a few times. In nucleotides, the CDR3 is TGTGCCAGCGGTCTAGCGGTGAACACCGGGGAGCTGTTTTTT. Encoded protein: CASGLAVNTGELFF. The chain recombines TRBV7-9 with TRBJ2-2; 7 bases align to TRBD2. There are 14 residues in the CDR3. V lost 8 bases, J lost 1 base, and 4 bases stayed unmatched. CDR1 SEHNR and CDR2 FQNEAQ come from the germline V gene (reference sequence). The whole variable domain, remainder taken from reference TRBV7-9 and TRBJ2-2, is DTGVSQNPRHKITKRGQNVTFRCDPISEHNRLYWYRQTLGQGPEFLTYFQNEAQLEKSRLLSDRFSAERPKGSFSTLEIQRTEQGDSAMYLCASGLAVNTGELFFGEGSRLTVL.

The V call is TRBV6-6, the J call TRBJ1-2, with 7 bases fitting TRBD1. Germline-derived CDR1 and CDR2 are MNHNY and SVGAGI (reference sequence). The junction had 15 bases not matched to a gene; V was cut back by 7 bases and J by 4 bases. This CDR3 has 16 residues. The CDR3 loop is CASIELRQGGAYGYTF. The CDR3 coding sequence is TGTGCCAGCATCGAACTCCGACAGGGAGGTGCCTATGGCTACACCTTC.

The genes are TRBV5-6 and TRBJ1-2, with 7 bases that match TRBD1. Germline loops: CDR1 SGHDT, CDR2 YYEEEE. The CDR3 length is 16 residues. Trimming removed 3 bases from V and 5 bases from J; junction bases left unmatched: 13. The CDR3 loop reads CASSYGGGRATYGYTF. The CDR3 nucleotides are TGTGCCAGCAGCTACGGAGGGGGCAGGGCGACATATGGCTACACCTTC.

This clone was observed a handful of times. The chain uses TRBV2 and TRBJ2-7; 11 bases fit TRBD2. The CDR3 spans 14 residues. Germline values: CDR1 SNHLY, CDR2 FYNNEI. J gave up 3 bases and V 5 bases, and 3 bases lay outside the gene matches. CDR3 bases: TGTGCCAGCAGTACTAGCGGGAGTTTCTACGAGCAGTACTTC. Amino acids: CASSTSGSFYEQYF.

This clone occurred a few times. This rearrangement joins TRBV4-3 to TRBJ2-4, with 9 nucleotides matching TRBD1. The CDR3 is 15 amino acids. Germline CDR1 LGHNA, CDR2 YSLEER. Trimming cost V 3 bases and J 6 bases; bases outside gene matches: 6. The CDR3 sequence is CASSHTGTGRNIQYF. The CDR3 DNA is TGCGCCAGCAGCCATACCGGGACAGGGAGAAACATTCAGTACTTC.

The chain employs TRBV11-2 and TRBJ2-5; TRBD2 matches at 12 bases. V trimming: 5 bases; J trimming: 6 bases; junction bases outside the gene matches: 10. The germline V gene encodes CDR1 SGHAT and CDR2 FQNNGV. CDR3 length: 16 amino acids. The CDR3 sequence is CASSTGLAGLEKTQYF. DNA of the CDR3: TGTGCCAGCAGCACCGGACTAGCGGGACTCGAAAAGACCCAGTACTTC.

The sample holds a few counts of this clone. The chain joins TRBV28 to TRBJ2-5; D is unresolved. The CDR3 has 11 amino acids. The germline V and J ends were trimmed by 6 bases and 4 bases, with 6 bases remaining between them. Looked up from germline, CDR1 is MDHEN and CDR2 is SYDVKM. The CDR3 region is CASSPRETQYF. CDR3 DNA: TGTGCCAGCAGCCCGAGAGAGACCCAGTACTTC.

The CDR3 region has the DNA TGTGCCAGCAGCGTAGACCGCCTCGGCACTGAAGCTTTCTTT. Protein product: CASSVDRLGTEAFF. This chain connects TRBV9 to TRBJ1-1, with D hard to call. Germline V gene sequence: CDR1 SGDLS, CDR2 YYNGEE. There are 14 residues in the CDR3. Deletions cut 0 bases from V and 4 bases from J, with 10 bases between.

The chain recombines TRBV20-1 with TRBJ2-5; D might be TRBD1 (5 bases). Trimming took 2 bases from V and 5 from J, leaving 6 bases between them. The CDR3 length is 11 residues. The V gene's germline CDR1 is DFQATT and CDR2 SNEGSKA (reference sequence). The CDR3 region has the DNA TGCAGTGCTAGAAAGGGGGAGACCCAGTACTTC. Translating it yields CSARKGETQYF.

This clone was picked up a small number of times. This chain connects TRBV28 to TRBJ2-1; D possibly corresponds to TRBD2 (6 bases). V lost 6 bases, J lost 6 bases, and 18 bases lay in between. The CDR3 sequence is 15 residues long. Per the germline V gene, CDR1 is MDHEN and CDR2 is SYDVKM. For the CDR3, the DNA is TGTGCCAGCAGCGCGGAGGGGCCGCTCGTCAATGAGCAGTTCTTC. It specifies CASSAEGPLVNEQFF.

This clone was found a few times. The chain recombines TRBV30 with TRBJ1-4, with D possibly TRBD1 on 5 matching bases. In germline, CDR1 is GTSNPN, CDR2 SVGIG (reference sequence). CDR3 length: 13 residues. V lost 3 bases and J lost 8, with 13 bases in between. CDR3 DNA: TGTGCCTGGAGATCGGGGGTGTTGGAAAAACTGTTTTTT. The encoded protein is CAWRSGVLEKLFF.

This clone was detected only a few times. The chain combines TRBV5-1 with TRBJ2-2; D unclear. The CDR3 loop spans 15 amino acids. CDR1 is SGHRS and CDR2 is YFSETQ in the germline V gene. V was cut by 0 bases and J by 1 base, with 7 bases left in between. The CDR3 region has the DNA TGCGCCAGCAGCTTGGCTACTGAGAACACCGGGGAGCTGTTTTTT. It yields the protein CASSLATENTGELFF.

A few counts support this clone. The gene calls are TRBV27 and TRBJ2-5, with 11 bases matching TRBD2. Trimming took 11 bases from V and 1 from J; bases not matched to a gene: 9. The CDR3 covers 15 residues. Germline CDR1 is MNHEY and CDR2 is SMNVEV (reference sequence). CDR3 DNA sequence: TGTGCCTCGGCCTTTAGCGGGAGGGTCCAAGAGACCCAGTACTTC. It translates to CASAFSGRVQETQYF.

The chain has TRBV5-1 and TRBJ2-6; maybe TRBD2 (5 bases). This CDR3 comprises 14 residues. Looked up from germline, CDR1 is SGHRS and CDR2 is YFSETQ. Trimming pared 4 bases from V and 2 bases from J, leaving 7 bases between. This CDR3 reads CASSGGTGANVLTF. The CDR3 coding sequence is TGCGCCAGCAGCGGAGGTACTGGGGCCAACGTCCTGACTTTC.

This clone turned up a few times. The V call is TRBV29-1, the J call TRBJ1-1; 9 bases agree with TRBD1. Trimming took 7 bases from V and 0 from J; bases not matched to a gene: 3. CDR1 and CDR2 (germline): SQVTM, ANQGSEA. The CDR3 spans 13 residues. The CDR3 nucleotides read TGCAGCGCGGGACAGGGTTTGAACACTGAAGCTTTCTTT. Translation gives CSAGQGLNTEAFF. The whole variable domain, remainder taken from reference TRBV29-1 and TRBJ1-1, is SAVISQKPSRDICQRGTSLTIQCQVDSQVTMMFWYRQQPGQSLTLIATANQGSEATYESGFVIDKFPISRPNLTFSTLTVSNMSPEDSSIYLCSAGQGLNTEAFFGQGTRLTVV.

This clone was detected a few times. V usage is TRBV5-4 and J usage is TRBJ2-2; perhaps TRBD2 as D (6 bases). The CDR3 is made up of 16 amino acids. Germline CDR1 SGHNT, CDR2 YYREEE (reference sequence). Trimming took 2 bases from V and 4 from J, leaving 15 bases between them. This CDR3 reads CASSFAPNSGTGELFF. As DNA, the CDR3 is TGTGCCAGCAGCTTCGCCCCAAATAGCGGCACCGGGGAGCTGTTTTTT.

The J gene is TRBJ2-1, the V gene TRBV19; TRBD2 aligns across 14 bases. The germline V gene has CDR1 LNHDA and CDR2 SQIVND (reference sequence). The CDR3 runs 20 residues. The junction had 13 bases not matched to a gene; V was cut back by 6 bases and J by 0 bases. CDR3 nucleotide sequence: TGTGCCAGTAGGAAGCCGTCCGGGACTAGCGGGAGCCTCTCCTACAATGAGCAGTTCTTC. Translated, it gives CASRKPSGTSGSLSYNEQFF. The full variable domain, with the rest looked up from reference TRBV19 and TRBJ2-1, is DGGITQSPKYLFRKEGQNVTLSCEQNLNHDAMYWYRQDPGQGLRLIYYSQIVNDFQKGDIAEGYSVSREKKESFPLTVTSAQKNPTAFYLCASRKPSGTSGSLSYNEQFFGPGTRLTVL.

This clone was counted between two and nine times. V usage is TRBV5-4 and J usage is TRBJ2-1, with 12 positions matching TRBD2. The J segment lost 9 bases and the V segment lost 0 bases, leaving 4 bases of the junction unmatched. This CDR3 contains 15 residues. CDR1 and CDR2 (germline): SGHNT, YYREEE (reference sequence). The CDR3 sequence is CASSLGLAGEGEQFF. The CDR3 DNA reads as TGTGCCAGCAGCTTGGGACTAGCGGGAGAGGGTGAGCAGTTCTTC.

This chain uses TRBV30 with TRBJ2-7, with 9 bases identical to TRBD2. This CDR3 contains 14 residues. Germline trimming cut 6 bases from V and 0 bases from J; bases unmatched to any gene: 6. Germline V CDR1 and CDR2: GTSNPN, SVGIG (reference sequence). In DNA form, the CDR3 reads TGTGCCTGCTTAGCGGGAGCTTTCTCCTACGAGCAGTACTTC. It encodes CACLAGAFSYEQYF.

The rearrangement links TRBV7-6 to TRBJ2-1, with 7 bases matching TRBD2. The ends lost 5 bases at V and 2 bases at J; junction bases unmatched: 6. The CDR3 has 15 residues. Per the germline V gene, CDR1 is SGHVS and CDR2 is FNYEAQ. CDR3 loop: CASSPPSGAYNEQFF. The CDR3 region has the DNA TGTGCCAGCAGCCCCCCTAGCGGCGCCTACAATGAGCAGTTCTTC.

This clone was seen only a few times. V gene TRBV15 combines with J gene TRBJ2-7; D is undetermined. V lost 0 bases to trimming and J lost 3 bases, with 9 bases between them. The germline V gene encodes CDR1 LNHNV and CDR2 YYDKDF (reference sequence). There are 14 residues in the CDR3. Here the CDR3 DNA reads TGTGCCACCAGCAGAGAACGGCCTAGCTACGAGCAGTACTTC. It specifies CATSRERPSYEQYF.

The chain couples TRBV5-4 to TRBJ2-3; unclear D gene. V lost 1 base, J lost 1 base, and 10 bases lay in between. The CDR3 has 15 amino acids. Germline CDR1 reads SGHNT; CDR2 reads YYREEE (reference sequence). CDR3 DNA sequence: TGTGCCAGCAGCTTGTTCGGCCGGGGCACAGATACGCAGTATTTT. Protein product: CASSLFGRGTDTQYF.

CDR3 protein: CASTDRGFTDTQYF. Written as DNA, the CDR3 is TGTGCCAGCACAGACAGGGGGTTCACAGATACGCAGTATTTT. The rearrangement joins TRBV25-1 to TRBJ2-3; 9 nucleotides match TRBD1. Germline trimming cut 7 bases from V and 2 bases from J; bases unmatched to any gene: 4. The CDR3 spans 14 residues. Germline CDR1 reads MGHDK; CDR2 reads SYGVNS.

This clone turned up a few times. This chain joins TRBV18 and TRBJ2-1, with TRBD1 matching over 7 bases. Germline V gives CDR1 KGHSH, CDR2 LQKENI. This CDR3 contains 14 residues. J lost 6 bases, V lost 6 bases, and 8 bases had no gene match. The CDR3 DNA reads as TGTGCCAGCTCTCACAGGGGACCTGGCAATGAGCAGTTCTTC. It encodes CASSHRGPGNEQFF.